This TCR beta chain derives from a study of Graves' ophthalmopathy and Graves' hyperthyroidism. Study results and caveats: The authors also found most expanded thyroid clonotypes above 0.001 frequency in blood.

The germline gives CDR1 SGHVS, CDR2 FQNEAQ. This CDR3 has 17 residues. Exclusion applied to patients with other autoimmune diseases, uncontrolled infections, pregnancy or lactation. Diagnosis used clinical symptoms, serum thyroxine, TRAb, thyroid ultrasound and orbital computed tomography. As the starting material, approximately 10 ml of fresh peripheral blood yielded the PBMCs. This clonotype has only one observation. Its antigen is undetermined. The junction shows a germline mismatch at one end, possibly a read error. RNA served as the template for amplifying TCR beta CDR3 regions. An opening RT-PCR round employed HTBI primers and preceded a second-round multiplex PCR. TCRdb ran MiXCR on the multiplex PCR reads and lists one entry per CDR3 protein. The sample shows around 670,000 distinct CDR3 sequences, roughly 40% of them seen only once.

Sample: peripheral blood. The rearrangement links TRBV7-8 to TRBJ2-2, with 7 nucleotides matching TRBD1. The source is an adult man with Graves' ophthalmopathy. CDR3 nucleotides: TGCGCCAGCAGCCAAGTCCGGACAGGATCAGACACCGGGGAGCTGTTTTTT. Translation gives CASSQVRTGSDTGELFF. Using reference TRBV7-8 and TRBJ2-2 for the parts outside the CDR3, the full variable domain is GAGVSQSPRYKVAKRGQDVALRCDPISGHVSLFWYQQALGQGPEFLTYFQNEAQLDKSGLPSDRFFAERPEGSVSTLKIQRTQQEDSAVYLCASSQVRTGSDTGELFFGEGSRLTVL.